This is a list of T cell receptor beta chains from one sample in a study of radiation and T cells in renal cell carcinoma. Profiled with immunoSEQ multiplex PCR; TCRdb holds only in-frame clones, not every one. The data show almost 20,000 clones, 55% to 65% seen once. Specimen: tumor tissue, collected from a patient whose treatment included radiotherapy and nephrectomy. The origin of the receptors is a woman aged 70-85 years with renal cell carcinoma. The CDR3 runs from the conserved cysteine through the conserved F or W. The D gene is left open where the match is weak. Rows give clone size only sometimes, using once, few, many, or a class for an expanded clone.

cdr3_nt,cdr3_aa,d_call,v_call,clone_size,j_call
TGCAGCGTTGGACAGGGCGACGGCTACACCTTC,CSVGQGDGYTF,TRBD1,TRBV29-1,medium-sized,TRBJ1-2
TGTGCCAGCTCTTGGGGGACGGGCCATGGCTACACCTTC,CASSWGTGHGYTF,-,TRBV27,-,TRBJ1-2
TGCAGCGTTGAAGCCCAGATAAACACTGAAGCTTTCTTT,CSVEAQINTEAFF,-,TRBV29-1,-,TRBJ1-1
TGTGCCAGCAGTTCCTACCATGATGTGAGCACTGAAGCTTTCTTT,CASSSYHDVSTEAFF,-,TRBV28,-,TRBJ1-1
TGTGCCATCCGGACAGAGATGAACACTGAAGCTTTCTTT,CAIRTEMNTEAFF,-,TRBV10-3,-,TRBJ1-1
TGTGCCAGCAGTTTATTTAGATCCAGATTCTCTGGAAACACCATATATTTT,CASSLFRSRFSGNTIYF,-,TRBV28,-,TRBJ1-3
TGCGCCAGCAGCTTCCTGGAAGGTCCTTTGGGGGAGCAGTACTTC,CASSFLEGPLGEQYF,-,TRBV5-1,few,TRBJ2-7
TGTGCCAGCAGTCTCGCACCGGGACTTACATCCTACGAGCAGTACTTC,CASSLAPGLTSYEQYF,-,TRBV28,medium-sized,TRBJ2-7
TGCAGCGTCAGGGGGGTTGGGGAGACCCAGTACTTC,CSVRGVGETQYF,-,TRBV29-1,-,TRBJ2-5
TGTGCCAGCAGCCCTAAGGACATCCCGAGCAGGACTGAAGCTTTCTTT,CASSPKDIPSRTEAFF,-,TRBV9,-,TRBJ1-1
TGTGCCAGCAGCTTAGCAACAGGGAGTTGGAGTTCACCCCTCCACTTT,CASSLATGSWSSPLHF,-,TRBV7-2,-,TRBJ1-6
TGTGCCAGCAGCTACGGGAATTCACCCCTCCACTTT,CASSYGNSPLHF,-,TRBV2,few,TRBJ1-6
TGCGCCAGCAGTTGGACAGGTGGGGATCAGCCCCAGCATTTT,CASSWTGGDQPQHF,TRBD1,TRBV10-2,-,TRBJ1-5
TGTGCCAGCAGTCCCGGGACAAACTCTGGAAACACCATATATTTT,CASSPGTNSGNTIYF,-,TRBV28,-,TRBJ1-3
TGTGCCAGCAGCTTGGTGGGGACTAGCGGCAATGAGCAGTTCTTC,CASSLVGTSGNEQFF,TRBD2,TRBV5-3,-,TRBJ2-1
TGTGCCTGGAGTTCCAGCTCTGGAAACACCATATATTTT,CAWSSSSGNTIYF,-,TRBV30,-,TRBJ1-3
TGTGCCAGCAGCTTTCTCGGCGGCACCATATATTTT,CASSFLGGTIYF,-,TRBV7-9,few,TRBJ1-3
TGTGCCAGCAGCTTCGGGTCAGCGAGAGAGCAGTACTTC,CASSFGSAREQYF,-,TRBV7-2,-,TRBJ2-7
TGCGCCAGCAGCTCCCAGGCTGTTGGCTACACCTTC,CASSSQAVGYTF,-,TRBV5-1,-,TRBJ1-2
TGTGCCTGGAATCTTGACAGGGACACAGATACGCAGTATTTT,CAWNLDRDTDTQYF,TRBD1,TRBV30,-,TRBJ2-3
TGTGCCAGCAGTTTATCTACAGGCCTCACTGAAGCTTTCTTT,CASSLSTGLTEAFF,-,TRBV27,-,TRBJ1-1
TGTGCCAGCAGTTTCCACCTAGCGGGCCCCACCGGGGAGCTGTTTTTT,CASSFHLAGPTGELFF,TRBD2,TRBV7-6,medium-sized,TRBJ2-2
TGTGCCAGCAGCTTAGCGTGGACTAGCGGACTAGATACGCAGTATTTT,CASSLAWTSGLDTQYF,TRBD2,TRBV7-2,-,TRBJ2-3
TGTGCCAGCAGCCCCGCCACAGATACGCAGTATTTT,CASSPATDTQYF,-,TRBV7-2,once,TRBJ2-3
TGTGCCAGCAGCCGGGACAGGAGCTCCTACGAGCAGTACTTC,CASSRDRSSYEQYF,TRBD1,TRBV7-2,once,TRBJ2-7
TGTGCCAGTACTCCAGACAGGGGGCGTCAAGCTTTCTTT,CASTPDRGRQAFF,TRBD1,TRBV19,-,TRBJ1-1
TGTGCCAGCAGTCCCCTCGGGCAGGGGAGGGACAATGAGCAGTTCTTC,CASSPLGQGRDNEQFF,-,TRBV11-2,-,TRBJ2-1
TGTGCCAGCAGCTCGTATTCGGACACTGAAGCTTTCTTT,CASSSYSDTEAFF,-,TRBV11-2,medium-sized,TRBJ1-1
TGTGCCAGCAGCCCGGGACAAGGAAGCAATCAGCCCCAGCATTTT,CASSPGQGSNQPQHF,-,TRBV7-9,-,TRBJ1-5